Each of the 2 T cell receptor beta chains below was sequenced from the same sample in a study of OX40 agonist ivuxolimab in advanced cancers. TCRdb's table, derived via immunoSEQ multiplex PCR, lists solely in-frame clones and lacks some. Among 80,000 or so clones listed, roughly 81% were seen once. The sequences come from CD4+ or CD8+ T cells sorted from blood, collected in a trial of the OX40 agonist ivuxolimab. The receptor source for this set is an adult with an advanced solid tumor such as melanoma, head and neck, liver or kidney cancer.

The rearrangement joins TRBV15 to TRBJ1-5; D gene uncertain. The CDR3 length is 14 residues. CDR1 is LNHNV, CDR2 YYDKDF, per germline (reference sequence). Deletions cut 0 bases from V and 3 bases from J, with 6 bases between. CDR3: CATSREGLNQPQHF. CDR3 DNA sequence: TGTGCCACCAGCAGAGAAGGCCTCAATCAGCCCCAGCATTTT.

This rearrangement joins TRBV10-2 to TRBJ2-7, with D unclear. The germline CDR1 and CDR2 sequences are WSHSY and SAAADI. The V and J ends lost 9 bases and 5 bases respectively, with 17 bases between them. CDR3 size: 13 residues. The CDR3 here is CARDPPKSNEQYF. The CDR3 DNA reads TGCGCCAGGGACCCCCCAAAAAGCAACGAGCAGTACTTC.